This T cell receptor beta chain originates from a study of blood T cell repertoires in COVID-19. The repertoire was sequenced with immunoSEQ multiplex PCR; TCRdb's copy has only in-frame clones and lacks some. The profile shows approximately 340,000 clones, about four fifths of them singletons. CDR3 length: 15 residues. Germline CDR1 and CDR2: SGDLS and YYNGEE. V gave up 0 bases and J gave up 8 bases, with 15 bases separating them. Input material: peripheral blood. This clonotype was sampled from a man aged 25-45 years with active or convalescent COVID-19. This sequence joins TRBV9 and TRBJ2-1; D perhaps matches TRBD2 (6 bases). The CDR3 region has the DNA TGTGCCAGCAGCGTAGGAAGGGCCTGGAGGGATGAGCAGTTCTTC. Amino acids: CASSVGRAWRDEQFF. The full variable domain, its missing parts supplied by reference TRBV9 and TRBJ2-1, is DSGVTQTPKHLITATGQRVTLRCSPRSGDLSVYWYQQSLDQGLQFLIQYYNGEERAKGNILERFSAQQFPDLHSELNLSSLELGDSALYFCASSVGRAWRDEQFFGPGTRLTVL.